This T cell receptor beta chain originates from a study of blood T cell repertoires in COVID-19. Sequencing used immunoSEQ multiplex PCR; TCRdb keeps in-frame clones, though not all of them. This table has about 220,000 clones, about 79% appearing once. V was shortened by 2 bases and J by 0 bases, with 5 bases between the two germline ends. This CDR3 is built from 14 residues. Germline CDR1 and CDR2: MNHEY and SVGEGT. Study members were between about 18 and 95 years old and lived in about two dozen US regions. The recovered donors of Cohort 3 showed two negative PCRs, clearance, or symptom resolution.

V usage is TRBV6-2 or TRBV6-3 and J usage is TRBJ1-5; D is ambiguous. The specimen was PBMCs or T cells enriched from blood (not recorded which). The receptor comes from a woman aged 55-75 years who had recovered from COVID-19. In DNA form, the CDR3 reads TGTGCCAGCAGTTACGGAGATAGCAATCAGCCCCAGCATTTT. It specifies CASSYGDSNQPQHF.